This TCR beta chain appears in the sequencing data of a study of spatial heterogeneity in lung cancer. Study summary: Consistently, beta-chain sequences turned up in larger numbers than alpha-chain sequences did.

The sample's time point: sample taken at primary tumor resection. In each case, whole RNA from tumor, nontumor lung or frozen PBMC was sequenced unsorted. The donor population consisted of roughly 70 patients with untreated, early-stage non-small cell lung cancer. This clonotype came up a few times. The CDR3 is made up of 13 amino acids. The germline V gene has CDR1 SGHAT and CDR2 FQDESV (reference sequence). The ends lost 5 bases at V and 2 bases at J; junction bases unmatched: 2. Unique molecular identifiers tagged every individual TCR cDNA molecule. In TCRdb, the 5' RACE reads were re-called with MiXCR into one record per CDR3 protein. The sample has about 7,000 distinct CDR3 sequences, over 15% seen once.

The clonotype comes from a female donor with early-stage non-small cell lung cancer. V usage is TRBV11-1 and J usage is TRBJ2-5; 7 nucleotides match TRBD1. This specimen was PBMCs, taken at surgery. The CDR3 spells CASSRDRQETQYF. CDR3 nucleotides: TGTGCCAGCAGCCGGGACAGACAAGAGACCCAGTACTTC.